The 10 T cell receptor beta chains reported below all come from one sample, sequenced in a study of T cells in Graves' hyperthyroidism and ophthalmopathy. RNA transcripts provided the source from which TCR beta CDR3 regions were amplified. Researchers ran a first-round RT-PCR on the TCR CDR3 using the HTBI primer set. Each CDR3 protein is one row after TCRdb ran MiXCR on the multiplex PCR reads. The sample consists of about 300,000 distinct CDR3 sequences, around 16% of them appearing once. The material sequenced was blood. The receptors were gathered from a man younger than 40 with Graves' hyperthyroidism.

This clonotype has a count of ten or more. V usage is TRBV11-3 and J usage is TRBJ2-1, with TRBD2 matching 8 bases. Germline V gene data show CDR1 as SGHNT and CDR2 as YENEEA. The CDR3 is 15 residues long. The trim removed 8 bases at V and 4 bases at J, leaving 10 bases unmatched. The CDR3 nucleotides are TGTGCCAGCCGCCGGGGGGGGACCAATTACAATGAGCAGTTCTTC. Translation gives CASRRGGTNYNEQFF. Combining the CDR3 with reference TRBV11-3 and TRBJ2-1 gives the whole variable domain EAGVVQSPRYKIIEKKQPVAFWCNPISGHNTLYWYLQNLGQGPELLIRYENEEAVDDSQLPKDRFSAERLKGVDSTLKIQPAELGDSAVYLCASRRGGTNYNEQFFGPGTRLTVL.

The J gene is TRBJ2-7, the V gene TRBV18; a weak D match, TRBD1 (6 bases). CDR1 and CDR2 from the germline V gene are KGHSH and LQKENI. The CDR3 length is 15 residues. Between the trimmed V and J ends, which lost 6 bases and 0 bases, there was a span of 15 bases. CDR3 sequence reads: CASSGQLELSYEQYF. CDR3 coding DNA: TGTGCCAGCTCTGGACAGCTTGAACTCTCCTACGAGCAGTACTTC. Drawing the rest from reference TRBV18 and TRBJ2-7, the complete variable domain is NAGVMQNPRHLVRRRGQEARLRCSPMKGHSHVYWYRQLPEEGLKFMVYLQKENIIDESGMPKERFSAEFPKEGPSILRIQQVVRGDSAAYFCASSGQLELSYEQYFGPGTRLTVT.

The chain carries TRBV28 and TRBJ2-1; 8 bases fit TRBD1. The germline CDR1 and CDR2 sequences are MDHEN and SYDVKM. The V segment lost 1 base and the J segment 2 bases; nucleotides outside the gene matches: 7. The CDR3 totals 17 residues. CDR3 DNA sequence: TGTGCCAGCAGTTTATTTCCTGGACAGGGAGCCTACAATGAGCAGTTCTTC. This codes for CASSLFPGQGAYNEQFF.

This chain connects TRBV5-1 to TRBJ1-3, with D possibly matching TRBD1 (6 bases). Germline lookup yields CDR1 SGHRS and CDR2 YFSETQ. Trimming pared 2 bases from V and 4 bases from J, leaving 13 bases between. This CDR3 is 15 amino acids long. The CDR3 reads CASSFRAGEGNTIYF. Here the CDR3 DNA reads TGCGCCAGCAGCTTCCGGGCAGGGGAAGGAAACACCATATATTTT.

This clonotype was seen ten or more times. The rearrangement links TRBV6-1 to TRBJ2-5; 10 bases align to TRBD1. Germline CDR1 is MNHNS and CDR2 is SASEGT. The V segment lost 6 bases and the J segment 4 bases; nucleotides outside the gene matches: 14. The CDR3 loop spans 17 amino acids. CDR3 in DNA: TGTGCCAGCAGCGGGACAGGGGACCGGACGGGGGCAGAGACCCAGTACTTC. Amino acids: CASSGTGDRTGAETQYF.

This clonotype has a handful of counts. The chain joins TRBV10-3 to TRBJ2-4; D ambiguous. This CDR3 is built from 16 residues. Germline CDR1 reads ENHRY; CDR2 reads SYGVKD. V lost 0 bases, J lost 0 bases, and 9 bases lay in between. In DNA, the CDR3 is TGTGCCATCAGTGAGTCGAAAATTGCAGCCAAAAACATTCAGTACTTC. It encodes CAISESKIAAKNIQYF.

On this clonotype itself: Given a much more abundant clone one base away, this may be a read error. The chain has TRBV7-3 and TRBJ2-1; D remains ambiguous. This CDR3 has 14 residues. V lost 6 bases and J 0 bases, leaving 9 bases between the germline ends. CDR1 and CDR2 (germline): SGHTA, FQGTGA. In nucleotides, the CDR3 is TGTGCCAGCAGTTGGGGTTTCTCCTACAATGAGCAGTTCTTC. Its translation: CASSWGFSYNEQFF.

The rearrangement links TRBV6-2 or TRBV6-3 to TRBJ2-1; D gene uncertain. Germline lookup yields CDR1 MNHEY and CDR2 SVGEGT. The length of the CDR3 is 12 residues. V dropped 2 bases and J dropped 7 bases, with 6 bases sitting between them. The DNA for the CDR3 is TGTGCCAGCAGTTACGACACGAATGAGCAGTTCTTC. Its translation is CASSYDTNEQFF.

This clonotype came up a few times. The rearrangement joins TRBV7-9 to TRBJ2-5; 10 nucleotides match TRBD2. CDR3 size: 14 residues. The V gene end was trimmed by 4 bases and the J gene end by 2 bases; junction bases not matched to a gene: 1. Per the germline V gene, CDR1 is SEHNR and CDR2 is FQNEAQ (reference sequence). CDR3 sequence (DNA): TGTGCCAGCAGCTGGACTAGCGGACAAGAGACCCAGTACTTC. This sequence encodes CASSWTSGQETQYF.

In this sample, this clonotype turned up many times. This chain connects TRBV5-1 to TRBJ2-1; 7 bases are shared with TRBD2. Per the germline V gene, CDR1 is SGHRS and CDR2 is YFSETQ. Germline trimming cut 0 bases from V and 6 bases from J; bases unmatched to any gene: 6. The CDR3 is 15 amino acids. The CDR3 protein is CASSLAGGTFNEQFF. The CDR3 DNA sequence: TGCGCCAGCAGCTTGGCGGGAGGAACATTCAATGAGCAGTTCTTC.